This T cell receptor (beta chain) was obtained from a study of T cell responses to AZD1222 COVID-19 vaccine. Using immunoSEQ multiplex PCR, the repertoire was profiled, and TCRdb retains in-frame clones only, with some absent. The table lists 150,000 to 200,000 clones, roughly 89% of them singletons. Germline assignment: CDR1 KGHDR and CDR2 SFDVKD. V shed 5 bases and J 2 bases; nucleotides not matched to a gene: 4. The CDR3 extends over 14 amino acids. The sample consisted of peripheral blood, taken on day 0 of AZD1222 vaccination. The V gene is TRBV24-1, the J gene TRBJ2-5; TRBD1 matches 7 bases. This TCR came from an adult in good health. CDR3 sequence reads: CATSVGTVQETQYF. The CDR3 DNA is TGTGCCACCAGTGTCGGGACAGTGCAAGAGACCCAGTACTTC.